The 32 T cell receptor beta chains listed next were all sequenced from one sample in a study of T cell repertoires in cytomegalovirus infection. TCRdb analysed the reads with MiXCR anew, one entry per CDR3 protein. The sample comprises about 830,000 distinct CDR3 sequences, over 25% of which are singletons, and roughly 12% rests with the top ten. Their cognate antigens are unknown. Sample: cultured CD8+ T cells from PBMCs, taken from culture after CMV antigen stimulation. These receptors were obtained from a human donor in good health (CMV status not recorded). Some clones in this sample may be carry-over from other donors' samples.

CDR3 residues: CASSLKQGPGNIQYF. CDR3 coding DNA: TGCGCCAGCAGCTTGAAACAGGGACCTGGGAACATTCAGTACTTC. The V gene is TRBV5-1, the J gene TRBJ2-4; possible D gene TRBD1, 6 bases. Germline V lookup: CDR1 SGHRS, CDR2 YFSETQ. CDR3 length: 15 residues. The V and J ends lost 1 base and 7 bases respectively, with 15 bases between them.

This CDR3 is CASSYDSSGAETQYF. CDR3 sequence (DNA): TGTGCCAGCAGTTACGACTCTAGCGGGGCGGAGACCCAGTACTTC. V is TRBV6-5 and J is TRBJ2-5, with TRBD2 matching over 9 bases. V shed 2 bases, J shed 5 bases, and the junction held 6 bases outside the gene matches. The CDR3 runs to 15 residues. Germline V gene sequence: CDR1 MNHEY, CDR2 SVGAGI.

This clonotype occurred many times. CDR3 amino acids: CASSLGTSGGGTQYF. Here the CDR3 DNA reads TGTGCCAGCAGCTTAGGAACTAGCGGGGGGGGGACCCAGTACTTC. This rearrangement joins TRBV7-2 to TRBJ2-5; 13 bases map to TRBD2. The length of the CDR3 is 15 residues. Germline trimming cut 1 base from V and 7 bases from J; bases unmatched to any gene: 3. Germline V gene lookup returns CDR1 SGHTA and CDR2 FQGNSA.

This clonotype appeared a few times. The genes are TRBV14 and TRBJ2-3, with D maybe TRBD1 (6 bases). The CDR3 has 17 amino acids. Germline V CDR1 and CDR2: SGHDN, FVKESK. Trimming stripped 3 bases from V and 2 bases from J, with 18 bases between. The CDR3 region is CASSQPRDTAFTDTQYF. The CDR3 DNA sequence: TGTGCCAGCAGCCAGCCCCGGGACACAGCATTCACAGATACGCAGTATTTT.

This clonotype has a count of ten or more. The chain joins TRBV7-6 to TRBJ1-1; D unresolved. Germline loops: CDR1 SGHVS, CDR2 FNYEAQ. This CDR3 is built from 15 residues. V gave up 3 bases and J gave up 1 base, with 12 bases separating them. The chain's CDR3 is CASSLGTVQNTEAFF. DNA for the CDR3: TGTGCCAGCAGCTTGGGCACCGTCCAGAACACTGAAGCTTTCTTT.

This clonotype appeared a few times. The rearrangement joins TRBV6-2 or TRBV6-3 to TRBJ2-5; 8 bases are shared with TRBD2. The germline V gene encodes CDR1 MNHEY and CDR2 SVGEGT. J lost 7 bases, V lost 4 bases, and 20 bases had no gene match. The CDR3 sequence is 18 residues long. CDR3 amino acids: CASSSGGSGARGEATQYF. The CDR3 bases are TGTGCCAGCAGTTCGGGGGGGAGCGGGGCCCGCGGGGAGGCGACCCAGTACTTC.

In the case of this clonotype: A much larger clone differs from this one at a single base, so this may be a read error. The chain combines TRBV7-2 with TRBJ1-3; the D gene is possibly TRBD1 (5 bases). V lost 1 base, J lost 3 bases, and 10 bases lay in between. This CDR3 is 15 amino acids long. CDR1 and CDR2 from the germline V gene are SGHTA and FQGNSA. The CDR3 protein is CASSLGWTSGNTIYF. CDR3 sequence (DNA): TGTGCCAGCAGCTTAGGCTGGACAAGTGGAAACACCATATATTTT.

This clonotype was observed a few times. V gene TRBV11-2 combines with J gene TRBJ2-7; the match to TRBD2 covers 7 bases. This CDR3 has 12 amino acids. Looked up from germline, CDR1 is SGHAT and CDR2 is FQNNGV. Unmatched junction bases numbered 0, after V lost 4 bases and J lost 3 bases. The CDR3 DNA sequence: TGTGCCAGCAGCTGGGAGGGCTACGAGCAGTACGTC. It yields the protein CASSWEGYEQYV.

The chain carries TRBV7-8 and TRBJ1-2, with D possibly TRBD1 on 6 matching bases. V was pared by 2 bases and J by 3 bases, with 10 bases between. The CDR3 sequence is 14 residues long. Germline CDR1 reads SGHVS; CDR2 reads FQNEAQ. CDR3 residues: CASSLSPGDYGYTF. CDR3 in DNA: TGTGCCAGCAGCTTATCCCCAGGGGACTATGGCTACACCTTC.

This chain connects TRBV7-9 to TRBJ2-3; 9 bases match TRBD2. The CDR3 covers 15 residues. V dropped 6 bases and J dropped 0; count of bases not matched to a gene: 4. CDR1 is SEHNR, CDR2 FQNEAQ, per germline (reference sequence). CDR3 sequence: CASRSSGASTDTQYF. The CDR3 DNA follows: TGTGCCAGCAGATCTAGCGGGGCTAGCACAGATACGCAGTATTTT. Variable domain in full (rest from reference TRBV7-9 and TRBJ2-3): DTGVSQNPRHKITKRGQNVTFRCDPISEHNRLYWYRQTLGQGPEFLTYFQNEAQLEKSRLLSDRFSAERPKGSFSTLEIQRTEQGDSAMYLCASRSSGASTDTQYFGPGTRLTVL.

About this clonotype itself: A read error may explain this, as a much larger clone is one base away. This rearrangement joins TRBV7-6 to TRBJ2-5; 10 nucleotides match TRBD2. The germline V gene has CDR1 SGHVS and CDR2 FNYEAQ. The CDR3 runs 15 residues. V shed 8 bases, J shed 4 bases, and the junction held 10 bases outside the gene matches. In DNA form, the CDR3 reads TGTGCCAGCTCCGTTCTAGCGGGGGTATTAGAGACCCAGTACTTC. As protein: CASSVLAGVLETQYF. Variable domain in full (rest from reference TRBV7-6 and TRBJ2-5): GAGVSQSPRYKVTKRGQDVALRCDPISGHVSLYWYRQALGQGPEFLTYFNYEAQQDKSGLPNDRFSAERPEGSISTLTIQRTEQRDSAMYRCASSVLAGVLETQYFGPGTRLLVL.

The chain carries TRBV7-9 and TRBJ1-4; the D is unclear. Per germline, CDR1 SEHNR and CDR2 FQNEAQ (reference sequence). This CDR3 comprises 14 residues. The V end lost 1 base, the J end lost 5 bases, and 8 bases lay between the germline ends. Here the CDR3 reads CASSLVGLNEKLFF. The CDR3 DNA is TGTGCCAGCAGCTTAGTAGGGTTGAATGAAAAACTGTTTTTT.

This clonotype was seen at least ten times. The chain links TRBV7-9 to TRBJ1-3; D is unresolved. V lost 4 bases and J 1 base, leaving 14 bases between the germline ends. The CDR3 length is 16 residues. Germline CDR1 is SEHNR and CDR2 is FQNEAQ (reference sequence). CDR3 protein: CASSSLPGSSGNTIYF. The CDR3 region has the DNA TGTGCCAGCAGCTCTCTTCCCGGGTCATCTGGAAACACCATATATTTT.

In the case of this clonotype: Sequence at one end of the junction differs from germline and may be a read error. The chain carries TRBV15 and TRBJ2-2; perhaps TRBD2 as D (5 bases). Germline V gene lookup returns CDR1 LNHNV and CDR2 YYDKDF (reference sequence). The CDR3 is made up of 14 amino acids. CDR3: CPTSIKSGPGELFF. DNA for the CDR3: TGTCCCACCAGCATAAAGAGCGGTCCCGGGGAGCTGTTTTTT.

This clonotype has a handful of counts. This chain uses TRBV28 with TRBJ2-1; 7 bases are a match to TRBD1. Germline V lookup: CDR1 MDHEN, CDR2 SYDVKM. V dropped 2 bases and J dropped 4; count of bases not matched to a gene: 5. The CDR3 totals 15 residues. CDR3 sequence (DNA): TGTGCCAGCAGTTTAAACCGGGACAGATACAATGAGCAGTTCTTC. Translating it yields CASSLNRDRYNEQFF.

This clonotype was seen more than once but under ten times. This sequence joins TRBV5-1 and TRBJ2-5, with D possibly called TRBD1 or TRBD2 (6 bases each). Between the trimmed V and J ends, which lost 5 bases and 1 base, there was a span of 24 bases. The CDR3 extends over 18 amino acids. CDR1 is SGHRS and CDR2 is YFSETQ in the germline V gene. CDR3 bases: TGCGCCAGCAGAGATCCATTCGGGGCGAGGGGGGCCCAAGAGACCCAGTACTTC. Amino acid sequence: CASRDPFGARGAQETQYF.

The chain uses TRBV20-1 and TRBJ2-1, with 9 bases identical to TRBD2. This CDR3 comprises 17 residues. Germline V gene lookup returns CDR1 DFQATT and CDR2 SNEGSKA (reference sequence). The junction had 9 bases not matched to a gene; V was cut back by 3 bases and J by 0 bases. CDR3 DNA: TGCAGTGCTAGTGATAGCGGGGGACCGAGCTCCTACAATGAGCAGTTCTTC. It translates to CSASDSGGPSSYNEQFF.

The CDR3 sequence: CASSPPDRFLLSGELFF. The DNA for the CDR3 is TGTGCCAGCAGCCCCCCGGACCGTTTTCTATTGTCCGGGGAGCTGTTTTTT. This chain connects TRBV5-6 to TRBJ2-2, with unresolved D. The V and J ends lost 4 bases and 6 bases respectively, with 22 bases between them. Per germline, CDR1 SGHDT and CDR2 YYEEEE. The CDR3 extends over 17 amino acids.

V gene TRBV5-1 combines with J gene TRBJ2-5, with D perhaps TRBD2 (5 bases). The germline CDR1 and CDR2 sequences are SGHRS and YFSETQ. The CDR3 loop spans 14 amino acids. V lost 0 bases, J lost 9 bases, and 15 bases lay in between. The CDR3 DNA reads as TGCGCCAGCAGCTTGGAAATGGAGGTTCCGGCCCAGTACTTC. The encoded protein is CASSLEMEVPAQYF. The complete variable domain, with remaining parts taken from reference TRBV5-1 and TRBJ2-5, reads KAGVTQTPRYLIKTRGQQVTLSCSPISGHRSVSWYQQTPGQGLQFLFEYFSETQRNKGNFPGRFSGRQFSNSRSEMNVSTLELGDSALYLCASSLEMEVPAQYFGPGTRLLVL.

The table lists this clonotype with a few counts. The chain employs TRBV12-5 and TRBJ1-4; no clear D gene. Germline-derived CDR1 and CDR2 are LGHNT and FRNRAP. The CDR3 is 14 residues long. The CDR3 protein is CASTATTTNEKLFF. The CDR3 bases are TGTGCCTCAACCGCGACAACAACTAATGAAAAACTGTTTTTT. The complete variable domain, with remaining parts taken from reference TRBV12-5 and TRBJ1-4, reads DARVTQTPRHKVTEMGQEVTMRCQPILGHNTVFWYRQTMMQGLELLAYFRNRAPLDDSGMPKDRFSAEMPDATLATLKIQPSEPRDSAVYFCASTATTTNEKLFFGSGTQLSVL.

This clonotype was picked up a small number of times. This chain links TRBV24-1 with TRBJ1-1, with no clear D. The CDR3 covers 13 residues. Germline V gene sequence: CDR1 KGHDR, CDR2 SFDVKD. The V end lost 9 bases, the J end lost 1 base, and 11 bases lay between the germline ends. CDR3 in amino acids: CATRTARNTEAFF. The CDR3 coding sequence is TGTGCCACCCGTACCGCCCGGAACACTGAAGCTTTCTTT.

This clonotype came up a few times. The V gene is TRBV27, the J gene TRBJ1-5; TRBD1 is a possible D gene (5 bases). CDR3 length equals 14 residues. Germline CDR1 reads MNHEY; CDR2 reads SMNVEV (reference sequence). Trimming removed 3 bases from V and 5 bases from J, with 11 bases in between. The CDR3 sequence is CASSFSGMDQPQHF. DNA of the CDR3: TGTGCCAGCAGTTTTTCAGGGATGGATCAGCCCCAGCATTTT.

This clonotype was found many times. The J gene is TRBJ2-2, the V gene TRBV7-2, with 9 bases lining up with TRBD1. V was clipped by 3 bases and J by 6 bases; unmatched bases: 8. The CDR3 is 16 amino acids. Germline CDR1 SGHTA, CDR2 FQGNSA. CDR3 DNA: TGTGCCAGCAGCTTGAATCACAGGGGGCCGGCCGGGGAGCTGTTTTTT. Its translation is CASSLNHRGPAGELFF.

The chain is built from TRBV4-1 and TRBJ2-1, with D possibly TRBD2 on 6 matching bases. This CDR3 has 17 amino acids. V shed 3 bases and J shed 0 bases, with 15 bases lying between them. In germline, CDR1 is MGHRA, CDR2 YSYEKL. CDR3 in DNA: TGCGCCAGCAGCCAGGGCGGGGATCCAAGCTCCTACAATGAGCAGTTCTTC. It encodes CASSQGGDPSSYNEQFF.

This chain links TRBV19 with TRBJ1-2; D is possibly TRBD1 (5 bases). CDR3 length: 14 amino acids. Germline CDR1 LNHDA, CDR2 SQIVND (reference sequence). V lost 11 bases to trimming and J lost 5 bases, with 21 bases between them. Here the CDR3 reads CALGPGTEEYGYTF. As DNA, the CDR3 is TGTGCCCTAGGGCCGGGGACGGAGGAGTATGGCTACACCTTC.

This clonotype has just a few counts. This sequence joins TRBV14 and TRBJ1-2; D remains ambiguous. Germline CDR1 and CDR2: SGHDN and FVKESK. The CDR3 covers 13 residues. With 4 bases removed from V and 8 bases from J, the gap between germline ends came to 14 bases. CDR3 protein: CASSPIRSGGYTF. DNA for the CDR3: TGTGCCAGCAGCCCCATCCGGAGTGGAGGCTACACCTTC.

This chain connects TRBV12-3 or TRBV12-4 to TRBJ2-1; 11 positions match TRBD2. The V and J ends lost 6 bases and 8 bases, in that order; junction bases with no gene match: 9. The CDR3 has 15 residues. CDR3 residues: CASSPASGGYDEQFF. DNA for the CDR3: TGTGCCAGCAGCCCCGCTAGCGGGGGGTATGATGAGCAGTTCTTC.

The chain has TRBV5-5 and TRBJ2-5, with TRBD2 matching 9 bases. In germline, CDR1 is SGHKS, CDR2 YYEKEE (reference sequence). Trimming at V came to 0 bases and at J to 1 base, leaving 4 bases not matched to a gene. The CDR3 has 16 residues. This CDR3 is CASSLGLAELQETQYF. In DNA form, the CDR3 reads TGTGCCAGCAGCTTGGGACTAGCGGAGCTCCAAGAGACCCAGTACTTC.

This chain joins TRBV27 and TRBJ2-7; D is undetermined. The length of the CDR3 is 14 residues. Per germline, CDR1 MNHEY and CDR2 SMNVEV (reference sequence). V lost 5 bases to trimming and J lost 4 bases, with 15 bases between them. CDR3 region: CASSPSRVGYEQYF. CDR3 bases: TGTGCCAGCAGTCCCTCTCGTGTAGGATACGAGCAGTACTTC.

On this clonotype: Possible read error: a much larger clone is one base away. The V gene is TRBV7-2, the J gene TRBJ2-3, with TRBD1 identical over 9 bases. The CDR3 length is 18 residues. Trimming at V came to 1 base and at J to 4 bases, leaving 12 bases not matched to a gene. Germline-derived CDR1 and CDR2 are SGHTA and FQGNSA. CDR3 nucleotides: TGTGCCAGCAGCTTAGGGTTGGGACAGGGAGGAGTACCAGATACGCAGTATTTT. Translated, it gives CASSLGLGQGGVPDTQYF.

This clonotype was recorded only once. The V gene is TRBV6-6, the J gene TRBJ1-1; D unclear. With 7 bases removed from V and 0 bases from J, the gap between germline ends came to 21 bases. Germline V gene data show CDR1 as MNHNY and CDR2 as SVGAGI (reference sequence). The CDR3 sequence is 17 residues long. DNA for the CDR3: TGTGCCAGCACCCCCCACCTTAGGAACGGGCTGAACACTGAAGCTTTCTTT. Translated: CASTPHLRNGLNTEAFF.

To note about this clonotype: As the CDR3 is not closed by the conserved phenylalanine or tryptophan, this likely results from a read error. The genes are TRBV13 and TRBJ2-2; maybe TRBD1 (6 bases). Germline V gives CDR1 PRHDT, CDR2 FYEKMQ (reference sequence). This CDR3 comprises 16 residues. In nucleotides, the CDR3 is TGCGCCAGCAGCTTGCCTTTACAGGGTCGATCCGGGGAGCTGTTTCTT. Its protein product is CASSLPLQGRSGELFL.